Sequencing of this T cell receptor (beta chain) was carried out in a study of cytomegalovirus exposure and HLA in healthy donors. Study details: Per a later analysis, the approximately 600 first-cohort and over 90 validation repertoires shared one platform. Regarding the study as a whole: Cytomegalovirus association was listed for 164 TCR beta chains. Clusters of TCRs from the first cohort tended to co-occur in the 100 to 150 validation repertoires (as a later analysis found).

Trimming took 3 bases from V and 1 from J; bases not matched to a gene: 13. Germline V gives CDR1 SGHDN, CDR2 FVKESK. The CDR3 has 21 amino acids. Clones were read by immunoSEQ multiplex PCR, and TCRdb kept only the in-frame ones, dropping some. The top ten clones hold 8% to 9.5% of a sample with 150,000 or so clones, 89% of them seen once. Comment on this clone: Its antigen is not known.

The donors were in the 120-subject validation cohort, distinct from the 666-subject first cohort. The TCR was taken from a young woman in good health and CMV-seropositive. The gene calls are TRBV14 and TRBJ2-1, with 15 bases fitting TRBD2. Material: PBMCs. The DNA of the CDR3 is TGTGCCAGCAGCCATCTCTGGACTAGCGGGGGGGCCAGGGGATCCTACAATGAGCAGTTCTTC. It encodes CASSHLWTSGGARGSYNEQFF.